The 6 T cell receptor beta chains below come from one sample, sequenced in a study of T cells in narcolepsy. The assay was immunoSEQ multiplex PCR, and TCRdb's table has in-frame clones only and misses some. The repertoire holds about 35,000 clones, with 81% as singletons. Material for sequencing was memory (CD45RA-) CD4+ T cells from blood. The source of these receptors is a human donor in good health.

The rearrangement links TRBV9 to TRBJ2-7; 8 nucleotides agree with TRBD1. The germline gives CDR1 SGDLS, CDR2 YYNGEE. V gave up 4 bases and J gave up 0 bases; unmatched junction bases: 9. The CDR3 totals 16 residues. CDR3 protein: CASSRSDRASSYEQYF. The CDR3 nucleotides read TGTGCCAGCAGCCGATCGGACAGGGCGAGCTCCTACGAGCAGTACTTC.

The chain uses TRBV7-9 and TRBJ1-6; D is undetermined. This CDR3 is 13 amino acids long. The germline V and J ends were trimmed by 6 bases and 7 bases, with 10 bases remaining between them. CDR1 and CDR2 from the germline V gene are SEHNR and FQNEAQ (reference sequence). The CDR3 sequence is CASSLGGNSPLHF. CDR3 in DNA: TGTGCCAGCAGTCTGGGCGGGAATTCACCCCTCCACTTT.

J is TRBJ2-1 and V is TRBV11-3; 11 bases match TRBD1. This CDR3 region has 16 residues. The germline V gene encodes CDR1 SGHNT and CDR2 YENEEA. Germline trimming cut 0 bases from V and 8 bases from J; bases unmatched to any gene: 6. CDR3: CASSLDLGQGADEQFF. Written as DNA, the CDR3 is TGTGCCAGCAGCTTAGATCTCGGACAGGGGGCCGATGAGCAGTTCTTC.

The chain carries TRBV6-5 and TRBJ1-3; D unclear. This CDR3 is 15 amino acids long. Trimming pared 6 bases from V and 4 bases from J, leaving 16 bases between. Germline values: CDR1 MNHEY, CDR2 SVGAGI. CDR3 amino acids: CASSPKALGGNTIYF. Written as DNA, the CDR3 is TGTGCCAGCAGCCCAAAGGCCCTGGGAGGAAACACCATATATTTT.

This clone occurred once. The V gene is TRBV6-5, the J gene TRBJ1-3; unclear D gene. This CDR3 has 13 residues. Germline V gives CDR1 MNHEY, CDR2 SVGAGI. Trimming removed 9 bases at V and 3 bases at J, with 12 bases between. The CDR3 coding sequence is TGTGCCAGTATAAGAGAAGGTGGAAACACCATATATTTT. Its protein is CASIREGGNTIYF.

The chain recombines TRBV19 with TRBJ1-4; 7 bases agree with TRBD1. CDR1 is LNHDA and CDR2 is SQIVND in the germline V gene (reference sequence). With 6 bases clipped from V and 6 bases from J, the junction kept 1 base outside the gene matches. This CDR3 region has 12 residues. CDR3 nucleotides: TGTGCCAGTAGGGGGACAGATGAAAAACTGTTTTTT. Its translation: CASRGTDEKLFF.